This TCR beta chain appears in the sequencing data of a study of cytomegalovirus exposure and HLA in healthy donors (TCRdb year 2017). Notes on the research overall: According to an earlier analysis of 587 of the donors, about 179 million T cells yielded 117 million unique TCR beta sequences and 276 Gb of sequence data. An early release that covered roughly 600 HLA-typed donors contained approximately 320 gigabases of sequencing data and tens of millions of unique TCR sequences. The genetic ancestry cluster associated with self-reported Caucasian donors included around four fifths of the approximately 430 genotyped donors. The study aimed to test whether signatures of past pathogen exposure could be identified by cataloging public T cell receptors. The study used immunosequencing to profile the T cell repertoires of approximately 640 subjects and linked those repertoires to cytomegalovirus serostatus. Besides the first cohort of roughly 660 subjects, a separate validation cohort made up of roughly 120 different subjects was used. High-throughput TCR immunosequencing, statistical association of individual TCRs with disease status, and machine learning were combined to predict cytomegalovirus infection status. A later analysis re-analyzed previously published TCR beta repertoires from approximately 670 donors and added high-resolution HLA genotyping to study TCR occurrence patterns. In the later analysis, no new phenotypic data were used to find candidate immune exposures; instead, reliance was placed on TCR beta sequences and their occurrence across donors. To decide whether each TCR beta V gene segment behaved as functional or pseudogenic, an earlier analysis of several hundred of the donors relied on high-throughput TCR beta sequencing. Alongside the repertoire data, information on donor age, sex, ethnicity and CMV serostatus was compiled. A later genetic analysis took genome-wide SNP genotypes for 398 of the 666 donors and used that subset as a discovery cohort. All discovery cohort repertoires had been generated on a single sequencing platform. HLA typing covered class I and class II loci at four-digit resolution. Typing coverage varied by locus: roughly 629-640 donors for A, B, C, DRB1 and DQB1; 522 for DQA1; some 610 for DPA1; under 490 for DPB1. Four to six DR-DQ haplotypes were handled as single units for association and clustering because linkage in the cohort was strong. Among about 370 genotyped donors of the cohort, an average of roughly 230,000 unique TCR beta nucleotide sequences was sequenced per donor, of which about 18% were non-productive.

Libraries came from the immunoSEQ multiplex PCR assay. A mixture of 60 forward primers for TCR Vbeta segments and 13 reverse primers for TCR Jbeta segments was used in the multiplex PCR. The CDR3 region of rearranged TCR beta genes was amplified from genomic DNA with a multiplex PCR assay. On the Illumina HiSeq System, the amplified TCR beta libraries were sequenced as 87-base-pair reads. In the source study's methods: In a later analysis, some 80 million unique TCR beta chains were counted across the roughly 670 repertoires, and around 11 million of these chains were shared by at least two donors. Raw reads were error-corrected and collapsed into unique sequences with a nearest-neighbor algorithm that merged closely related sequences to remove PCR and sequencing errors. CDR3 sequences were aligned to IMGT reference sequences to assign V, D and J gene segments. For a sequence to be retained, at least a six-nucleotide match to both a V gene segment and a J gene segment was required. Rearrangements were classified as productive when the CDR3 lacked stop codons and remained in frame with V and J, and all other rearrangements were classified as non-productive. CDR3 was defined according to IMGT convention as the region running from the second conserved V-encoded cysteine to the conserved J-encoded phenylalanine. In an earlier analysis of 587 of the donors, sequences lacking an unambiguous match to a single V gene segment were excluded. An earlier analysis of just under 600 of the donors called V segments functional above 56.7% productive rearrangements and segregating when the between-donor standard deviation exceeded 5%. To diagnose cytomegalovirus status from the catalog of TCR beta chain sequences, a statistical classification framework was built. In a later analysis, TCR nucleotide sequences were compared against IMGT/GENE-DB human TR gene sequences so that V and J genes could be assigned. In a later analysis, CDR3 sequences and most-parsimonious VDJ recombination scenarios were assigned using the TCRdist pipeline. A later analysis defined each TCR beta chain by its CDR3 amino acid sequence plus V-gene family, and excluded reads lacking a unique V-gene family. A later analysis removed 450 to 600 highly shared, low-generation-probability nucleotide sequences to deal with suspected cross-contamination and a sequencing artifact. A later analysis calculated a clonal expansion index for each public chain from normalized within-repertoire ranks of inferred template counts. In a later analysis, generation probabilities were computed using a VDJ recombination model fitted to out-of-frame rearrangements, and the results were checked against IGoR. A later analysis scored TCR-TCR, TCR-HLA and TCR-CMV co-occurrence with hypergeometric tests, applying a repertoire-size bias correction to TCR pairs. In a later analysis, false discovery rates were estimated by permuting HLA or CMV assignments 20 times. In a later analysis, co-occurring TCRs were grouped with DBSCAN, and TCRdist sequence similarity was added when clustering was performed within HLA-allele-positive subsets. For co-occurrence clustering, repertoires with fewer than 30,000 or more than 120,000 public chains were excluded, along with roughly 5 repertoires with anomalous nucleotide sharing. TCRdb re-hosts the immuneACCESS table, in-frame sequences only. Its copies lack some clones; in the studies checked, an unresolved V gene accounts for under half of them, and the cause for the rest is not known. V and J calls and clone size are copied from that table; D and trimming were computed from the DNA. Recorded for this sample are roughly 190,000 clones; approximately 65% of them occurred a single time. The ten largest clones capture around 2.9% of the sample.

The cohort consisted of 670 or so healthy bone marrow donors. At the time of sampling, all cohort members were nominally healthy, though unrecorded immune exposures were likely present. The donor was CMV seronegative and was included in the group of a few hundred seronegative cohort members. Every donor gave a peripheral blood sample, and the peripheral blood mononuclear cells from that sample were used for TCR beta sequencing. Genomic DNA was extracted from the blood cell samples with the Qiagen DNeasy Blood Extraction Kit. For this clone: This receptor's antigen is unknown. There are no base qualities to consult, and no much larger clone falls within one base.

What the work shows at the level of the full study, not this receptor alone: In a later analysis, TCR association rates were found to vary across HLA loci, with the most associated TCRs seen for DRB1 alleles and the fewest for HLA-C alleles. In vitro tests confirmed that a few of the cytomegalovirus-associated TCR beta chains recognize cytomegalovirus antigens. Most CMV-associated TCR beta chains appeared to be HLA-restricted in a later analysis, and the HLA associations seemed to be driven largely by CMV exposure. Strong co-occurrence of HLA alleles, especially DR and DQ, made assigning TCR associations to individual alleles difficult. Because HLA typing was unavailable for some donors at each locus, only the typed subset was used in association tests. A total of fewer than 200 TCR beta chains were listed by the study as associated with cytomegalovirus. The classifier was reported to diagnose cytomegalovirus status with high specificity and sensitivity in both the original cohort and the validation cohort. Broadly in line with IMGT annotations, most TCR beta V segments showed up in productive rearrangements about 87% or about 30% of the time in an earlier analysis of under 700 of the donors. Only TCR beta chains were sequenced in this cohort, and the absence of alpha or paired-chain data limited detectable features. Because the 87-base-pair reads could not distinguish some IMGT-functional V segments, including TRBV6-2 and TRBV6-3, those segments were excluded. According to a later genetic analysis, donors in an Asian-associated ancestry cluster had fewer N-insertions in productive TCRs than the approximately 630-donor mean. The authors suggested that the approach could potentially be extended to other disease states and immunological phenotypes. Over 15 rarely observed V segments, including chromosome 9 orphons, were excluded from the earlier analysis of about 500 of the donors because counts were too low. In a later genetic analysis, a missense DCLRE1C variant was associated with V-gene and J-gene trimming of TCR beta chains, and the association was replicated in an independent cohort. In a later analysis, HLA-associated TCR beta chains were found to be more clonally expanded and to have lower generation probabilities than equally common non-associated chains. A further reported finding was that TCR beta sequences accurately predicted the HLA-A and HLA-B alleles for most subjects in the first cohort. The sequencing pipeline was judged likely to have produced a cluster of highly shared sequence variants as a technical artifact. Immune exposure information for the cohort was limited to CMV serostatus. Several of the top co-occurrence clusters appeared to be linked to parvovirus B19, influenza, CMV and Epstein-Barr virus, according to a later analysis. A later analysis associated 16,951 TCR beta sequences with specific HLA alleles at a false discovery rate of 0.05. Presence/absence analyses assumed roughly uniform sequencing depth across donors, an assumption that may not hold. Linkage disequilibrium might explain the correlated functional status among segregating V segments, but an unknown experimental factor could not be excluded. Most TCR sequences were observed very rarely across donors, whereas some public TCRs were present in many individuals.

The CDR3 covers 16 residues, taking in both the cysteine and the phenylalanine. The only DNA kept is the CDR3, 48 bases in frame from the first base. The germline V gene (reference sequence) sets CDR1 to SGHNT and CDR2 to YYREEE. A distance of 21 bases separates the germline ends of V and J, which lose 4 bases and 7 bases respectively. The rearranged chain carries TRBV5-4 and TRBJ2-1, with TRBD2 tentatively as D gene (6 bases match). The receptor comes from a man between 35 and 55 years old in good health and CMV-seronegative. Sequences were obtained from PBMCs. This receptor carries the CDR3 CASSPPRVAASNEQFF. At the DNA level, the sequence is TGTGCCAGCAGCCCCCCTCGGGTAGCGGCTTCTAATGAGCAGTTCTTC. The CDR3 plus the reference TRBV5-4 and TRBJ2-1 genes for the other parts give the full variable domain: ETGVTQSPTHLIKTRGQQVTLRCSSQSGHNTVSWYQQALGQGPQFIFQYYREEENGRGNFPPRFSGLQFPNYSSELNVNALELDDSALYLCASSPPRVAASNEQFFGPGTRLTVL.